This is a list of T cell receptor beta chains from one sample in a study of post-analysis software for immune sequencing data. Using its own MiXCR run on the PCR reads, TCRdb lists one record per CDR3 protein. The sample yields hundreds of thousands of distinct CDR3 sequences, 53% seen once. Sample: blood. These receptors were collected from a girl aged 10 to 17 with multiple sclerosis. Both conserved end residues are part of each CDR3. The D gene is left open where the match is weak. The size entry is marked missing in some rows and otherwise reads once, few, many or a size class.

clone_size j_call v_call d_call cdr3_aa cdr3_nt
- TRBJ1-1 TRBV7-2 TRBD1 CASSLAGQGGEAFF TGTGCCAGCAGCTTAGCGGGACAGGGGGGAGAAGCTTTCTTT
- TRBJ2-7 TRBV29-1 TRBD1 CSVSGQVYEQYF TGCAGCGTTTCAGGACAGGTCTACGAGCAGTACTTC
few TRBJ2-3 TRBV7-2 - CASSLRRAETDTQYF TGTGCCAGCAGCTTACGAAGGGCGGAGACAGATACGCAGTATTTT
- TRBJ2-1 TRBV14 TRBD2 CASSQTRLAGGRSNEQFF TGTGCCAGCAGCCAAACCCGACTAGCGGGAGGAAGGAGCAATGAGCAGTTCTTC
- TRBJ2-7 TRBV29-1 - CSVARSPYEQYF TGCAGCGTTGCGAGGTCACCCTACGAGCAGTACTTC
few TRBJ2-1 TRBV29-1 - CSSSINEQFF TGCAGCTCTAGCATCAATGAGCAGTTCTTC
- TRBJ2-4 TRBV6-6 TRBD1 CASSRDSSGKNIQYF TGTGCCAGCAGCAGGGACAGCTCCGGCAAAAACATTCAGTACTTC
- TRBJ2-3 TRBV4-2 TRBD2 CASSPIEREGRDTQYF TGTGCCAGCAGCCCCATTGAGCGGGAGGGCCGAGATACGCAGTATTTT
- TRBJ1-2 TRBV6-5 - CASSYRTRNYGYTF TGTGCCAGCAGCTACAGGACACGCAACTATGGCTACACCTTC
few TRBJ2-1 TRBV7-9 TRBD1 CASSFLTGNLYNEQFF TGTGCCAGCAGCTTCCTGACAGGGAATCTATACAATGAGCAGTTCTTC
- TRBJ2-7 TRBV27 TRBD1 CASSSRDRGFNEQYF TGTGCCAGCAGTTCCCGGGACAGGGGGTTCAACGAGCAGTACTTC
- TRBJ2-4 TRBV11-3 TRBD2 CASSLGTKGRESIQYF TGTGCCAGCAGCTTGGGGACTAAGGGGCGCGAGAGCATTCAGTACTTC
few TRBJ2-4 TRBV20-1 - CSARDPGRGIKNIQYF TGCAGTGCTAGAGATCCCGGCAGGGGCATCAAAAACATTCAGTACTTC
few TRBJ2-1 TRBV20-1 - CSASTGNVNEQFF TGCAGTGCTAGTACGGGAAATGTTAATGAGCAGTTCTTC
- TRBJ1-5 TRBV20-1 - CSARDGGSHQPQHF TGCAGTGCTAGAGATGGGGGTTCCCATCAGCCCCAGCATTTT
- TRBJ2-1 TRBV9 - CASSVNRVDEQFF TGTGCCAGCAGCGTAAACAGGGTCGATGAGCAGTTCTTC
- TRBJ1-2 TRBV27 - CASSFLTKDGNYGYTF TGTGCCAGCAGTTTCTTAACCAAGGACGGAAACTATGGCTACACCTTC
- TRBJ2-5 TRBV20-1 - CSARSGARETQYF TGCAGTGCTAGATCGGGGGCCCGGGAGACCCAGTACTTC
- TRBJ2-6 TRBV28 TRBD2 CASSLLLAGGFGANVLTF TGTGCCAGCAGTTTACTACTAGCGGGAGGGTTTGGGGCCAACGTCCTGACTTTC
few TRBJ2-7 TRBV7-9 - CASSFGTHYEQYF TGTGCCAGCAGCTTCGGCACACACTACGAGCAGTACTTC
- TRBJ2-3 TRBV3-1 TRBD2 CASSQLPGLADPTDTQYF TGTGCCAGCAGCCAACTTCCGGGACTAGCTGATCCCACAGATACGCAGTATTTT
- TRBJ1-1 TRBV19 - CASSMKENTEAFF TGTGCCAGTAGTATGAAAGAGAACACTGAAGCTTTCTTT
- TRBJ2-4 TRBV12-5 - CASGPLRRQYF TGTGCTAGTGGTCCACTAAGGCGGCAGTACTTC
- TRBJ2-3 TRBV5-1 - CASSLRKTDTQYF TGCGCCAGCAGCTTGAGAAAAACAGATACGCAGTATTTT
- TRBJ1-6 TRBV10-3 - CAISGSHNSPLHF TGTGCCATCAGTGGGTCTCATAATTCACCCCTCCACTTT
few TRBJ2-6 TRBV9 - CASSVVGANVLTF TGTGCCAGCAGCGTGGTTGGGGCCAACGTCCTGACTTTC
- TRBJ2-7 TRBV12-5 - CASGLDAGLSAYEQYF TGTGCTAGTGGTCTGGACGCGGGACTCTCGGCCTACGAGCAGTACTTC
- TRBJ2-3 TRBV5-1 - CASSLSLTVTQYF TGCGCCAGCAGCCTTTCTCTGACGGTTACGCAGTATTTT
- TRBJ2-2 TRBV7-3 TRBD2 CASSLLAVNTGERFF TGTGCCAGCAGCTTACTAGCGGTTAACACCGGGGAGCGGTTTTTT
- TRBJ1-2 TRBV5-1 TRBD1 CASSGETGLRYGYTF TGCGCCAGCAGCGGGGAGACAGGGCTTCGATATGGCTACACCTTC
- TRBJ2-5 TRBV7-3 - CASSAQGLRLTPIEKTQYF TGTGCCAGCAGCGCCCAGGGGCTTAGACTTACGCCGATTGAGAAGACCCAGTACTTC
- TRBJ2-7 TRBV20-1 - CSARDSFSFRGSFEQYF TGCAGTGCTAGAGATTCCTTCTCGTTTAGAGGGAGCTTTGAGCAGTACTTC
few TRBJ2-7 TRBV20-1 - CSASQDRNEQYF TGCAGTGCTAGCCAAGACAGGAACGAGCAGTACTTC
once TRBJ2-4 TRBV11-2 TRBD1 CASSLAGQRNIQYF TGTGCCAGCAGCTTAGCGGGACAGAGGAACATTCAGTACTTC
few TRBJ1-2 TRBV20-1 - CSASQEGYTF TGCAGTGCTAGTCAAGAAGGCTACACCTTC
- TRBJ2-7 TRBV6-6 - CASSVGGAKSTEQYF TGTGCCAGCAGTGTAGGTGGCGCAAAGTCGACCGAGCAGTACTTC
- TRBJ2-1 TRBV5-1 TRBD2 CASRGSGLAGVNEQFF TGCGCCAGCAGAGGGTCAGGACTAGCGGGAGTCAATGAGCAGTTCTTC
- TRBJ2-7 TRBV29-1 - CSVAWDSAYEQYF TGCAGCGTAGCCTGGGACTCAGCCTACGAGCAGTACTTC
- TRBJ1-5 TRBV29-1 - CSVVFLGASQPQHF TGCAGCGTTGTATTTCTTGGGGCTTCTCAGCCCCAGCATTTT
- TRBJ1-4 TRBV11-2 - CASSPHPEPTNEKLFF TGTGCCAGCAGCCCACATCCAGAACCAACTAATGAAAAACTGTTTTTT
- TRBJ2-5 TRBV25-1 - CASSAWTDQETQYF TGTGCCAGCAGTGCTTGGACGGATCAAGAGACCCAGTACTTC
- TRBJ2-7 TRBV3-1 - CASSQSEALSYNEQYF TGTGCCAGCAGCCAATCTGAGGCGCTGTCCTACAATGAGCAGTACTTC
- TRBJ1-1 TRBV27 - CASSSPGDVNTEAFF TGTGCCAGCAGTTCCCCCGGCGACGTTAACACTGAAGCTTTCTTT
few TRBJ2-7 TRBV7-3 - CASSSQGLGVYEQYF TGTGCCAGCAGCTCCCAGGGACTGGGAGTTTACGAGCAGTACTTC
- TRBJ2-2 TRBV2 - CASSDRGFNTGELFF TGTGCCAGCAGTGACCGTGGATTCAACACCGGGGAGCTGTTTTTT